Following are 20 T cell receptor beta chains from one sample sequenced in a study of response to subunit inactivated influenza vaccine. TCRdb ran MiXCR on the RT-PCR reads and lists one entry per CDR3 protein. Among hundreds of thousands of distinct CDR3 sequences listed, around 16% were seen once. The source was PBMCs from blood, collected approximately 12 days after vaccination. These receptors all stem from a man aged 45-65 years who received an inactivated influenza vaccine.

This clonotype appeared a few times. This chain uses TRBV6-1 with TRBJ1-5; 8 bases line up with TRBD1. Germline V gene data show CDR1 as MNHNS and CDR2 as SASEGT. This CDR3 is built from 15 residues. Trimming at V came to 6 bases and at J to 0 bases, leaving 4 bases not matched to a gene. For the CDR3, the DNA is TGTGCCAGCAGCCCGGGACAGGTTAGCAATCAGCCCCAGCATTTT. It is translated as CASSPGQVSNQPQHF.

This clonotype turned up a few times. The CDR3 reads CAISGTGGINQPQHF. In DNA form, the CDR3 reads TGTGCCATCAGTGGGACAGGGGGCATCAATCAGCCCCAGCATTTT. This chain connects TRBV10-3 to TRBJ1-5, with 11 bases identical to TRBD1. CDR3 size: 15 residues. Germline V lookup: CDR1 ENHRY, CDR2 SYGVKD. J was trimmed by 3 bases and V by 4 bases; bases with no gene match: 2.

This clonotype was seen a few times. The J gene is TRBJ2-7, the V gene TRBV7-2, with D hard to call. V lost 4 bases and J lost 2, with 9 bases in between. This CDR3 has 13 amino acids. The germline V gene encodes CDR1 SGHTA and CDR2 FQGNSA. In nucleotides, the CDR3 is TGTGCCAGCAGCTACCCCCATACCTACGAGCAGTACTTC. It translates to CASSYPHTYEQYF.

The chain joins TRBV7-6 to TRBJ1-3, with D perhaps matching TRBD1 (6 bases). The CDR3 is made up of 16 amino acids. Germline CDR1 and CDR2: SGHVS and FNYEAQ. V shed 1 base and J shed 4 bases, with 14 bases lying between them. The CDR3 bases are TGTGCCAGCAGCTTAGATGGGGGGCGCATCGGAAACACCATATATTTT. Its protein product is CASSLDGGRIGNTIYF.

This clonotype was picked up many times. The J gene is TRBJ1-3, the V gene TRBV4-1; 8 nucleotides agree with TRBD1. Looked up from germline, CDR1 is MGHRA and CDR2 is YSYEKL. This CDR3 has 17 residues. The V and J ends lost 2 bases and 3 bases, in that order; junction bases with no gene match: 9. The CDR3 coding sequence is TGCGCCAGCAGCCAAACTGCCCAGGGGGCCGGTGGAAACACCATATATTTT. This gives the protein CASSQTAQGAGGNTIYF.

This clonotype has only a few counts. The chain carries TRBV30 and TRBJ2-7, with D unclear. The CDR3 runs 12 residues. The V gene lost 4 bases and the J gene lost 0 bases, with 7 bases spanning the gap. Germline V lookup: CDR1 GTSNPN, CDR2 SVGIG (reference sequence). The CDR3 coding sequence is TGTGCCTGGACAGGTTACTCCTACGAGCAGTACTTC. Its protein is CAWTGYSYEQYF.

In this sample, this clonotype turned up a few times. V usage is TRBV20-1 and J usage is TRBJ2-3, with D perhaps given as TRBD1 or TRBD2 (6 bases each). Trimming took off 5 bases at V and 3 bases at J, with 15 bases between the two ends. The CDR3 runs to 14 residues. Looked up from germline, CDR1 is DFQATT and CDR2 is SNEGSKA (reference sequence). CDR3 sequence: CSAPTGAMTDTQYF. Written as DNA, the CDR3 is TGCAGTGCTCCCACGGGGGCGATGACAGATACGCAGTATTTT.

The table lists this clonotype with a few counts. The chain carries TRBV7-9 and TRBJ2-1; D is unclear. The length of the CDR3 is 15 residues. V shed 4 bases and J shed 1 base, with 11 bases lying between them. Per germline, CDR1 SEHNR and CDR2 FQNEAQ (reference sequence). In nucleotides, the CDR3 is TGTGCCAGCAGCTCACGGACGGAATCCTACAATGAGCAGTTCTTC. It specifies CASSSRTESYNEQFF.

The chain combines TRBV6-2 or TRBV6-3 with TRBJ1-2; the D is unclear. The ends were cut back, 5 bases at V and 8 bases at J, with 9 bases in the middle. This CDR3 has 11 residues. Germline CDR1 reads MNHEY; CDR2 reads SVGEGT. The CDR3 loop is CASSTPGGYTF. CDR3 nucleotide sequence: TGTGCCAGCAGTACTCCGGGGGGCTACACCTTC.

The CDR3 reads CASSPPWAGDNYNEQFF. CDR3 nucleotides: TGTGCCAGCAGCCCCCCGTGGGCGGGGGATAACTACAATGAGCAGTTCTTC. V is TRBV7-9 and J is TRBJ2-1, with 7 bases matching TRBD2. The CDR3 has 17 residues. V was clipped by 5 bases and J by 3 bases; unmatched bases: 13. CDR1 is SEHNR and CDR2 is FQNEAQ in the germline V gene (reference sequence).

The chain carries TRBV4-3 and TRBJ2-1, with D tentatively TRBD1 (6 bases). Trimming left V 3 bases short and J 10 bases short, with 19 bases between. Germline CDR1 is LGHNA and CDR2 is YSLEER. The CDR3 sequence is 15 residues long. CDR3: CASSQGPGQMEEQFF. In DNA form, the CDR3 reads TGCGCCAGCAGCCAGGGCCCGGGACAAATGGAGGAGCAGTTCTTC.

The rearrangement joins TRBV15 to TRBJ2-1; D may be TRBD2 (6 bases). V gave up 3 bases and J gave up 4 bases, with 16 bases separating them. Germline lookup yields CDR1 LNHNV and CDR2 YYDKDF (reference sequence). This CDR3 comprises 16 residues. CDR3 nucleotide sequence: TGTGCCACCAGCAGGCTAGCGCCCGGATCGTACAATGAGCAGTTCTTC. It codes for CATSRLAPGSYNEQFF.

The sample holds a few counts of this clonotype. This chain links TRBV6-2 or TRBV6-3 with TRBJ1-5; D gene unclear. The germline gives CDR1 MNHEY, CDR2 SVGEGT. CDR3 length: 14 residues. The ends were cut back, 2 bases at V and 3 bases at J, with 8 bases in the middle. The CDR3 spells CASSYALYNQPQHF. CDR3 sequence (DNA): TGTGCCAGCAGTTACGCCTTATACAATCAGCCCCAGCATTTT.

This clonotype was seen more than once but under ten times. V usage is TRBV5-1 and J usage is TRBJ1-3; D is undetermined. The CDR3 is 15 amino acids. CDR1 SGHRS and CDR2 YFSETQ come from the germline V gene. The V gene lost 1 base and the J gene lost 4 bases, with 12 bases spanning the gap. CDR3 coding DNA: TGCGCCAGCAGCTTGTCGGCCAATCTCGGAAACACCATATATTTT. The encoded protein is CASSLSANLGNTIYF.

The chain carries TRBV15 and TRBJ2-3; D is ambiguous. V lost 2 bases and J lost 0, with 6 bases in between. The CDR3 extends over 14 amino acids. Germline V gene sequence: CDR1 LNHNV, CDR2 YYDKDF (reference sequence). CDR3: CATSRRHSTDTQYF. The CDR3 region has the DNA TGTGCCACCAGCAGAAGGCACAGCACAGATACGCAGTATTTT.

This clonotype was recorded a few times. V usage is TRBV5-6 and J usage is TRBJ2-4; D is undetermined. The CDR3 is made up of 14 amino acids. V gave up 2 bases and J gave up 2 bases, with 8 bases separating them. CDR1 and CDR2 from the germline V gene are SGHDT and YYEEEE. DNA of the CDR3: TGTGCCAGCAGCTTCGGGCCCTCCAAAAACATTCAGTACTTC. Residues: CASSFGPSKNIQYF. Full variable domain (rest looked up from reference TRBV5-6 and TRBJ2-4): DAGVTQSPTHLIKTRGQQVTLRCSPKSGHDTVSWYQQALGQGPQFIFQYYEEEERQRGNFPDRFSGHQFPNYSSELNVNALLLGDSALYLCASSFGPSKNIQYFGAGTRLSVL.

This chain's CDR3 is CASSPDRGPRNEQFF. The CDR3 bases are TGTGCCAGCTCACCGGACAGGGGGCCACGCAATGAGCAGTTCTTC. The gene calls are TRBV18 and TRBJ2-1; 11 nucleotides line up with TRBD1. V shed 3 bases, J shed 6 bases, and the junction held 4 bases outside the gene matches. Germline loops: CDR1 KGHSH, CDR2 LQKENI. The length of the CDR3 is 15 residues.

In this sample, this clonotype turned up many times. The chain joins TRBV4-2 to TRBJ2-5; the match to TRBD2 covers 10 bases. This CDR3 has 16 residues. The germline V gene has CDR1 LGHNA and CDR2 YNFKEQ. V trimming: 3 bases; J trimming: 5 bases; junction bases outside the gene matches: 9. CDR3 DNA: TGTGCCAGCAGCCAGGAACTAGCGGGGTCCGGGGAGACCCAGTACTTC. Translated: CASSQELAGSGETQYF.

The chain couples TRBV7-2 to TRBJ2-1; D may be TRBD2 (6 bases). This CDR3 comprises 16 residues. With 6 bases removed from V and 9 bases from J, the gap between germline ends came to 24 bases. CDR1 and CDR2 (germline): SGHTA, FQGNSA. The CDR3 coding sequence is TGTGCCAGCAGTTTCCCCCCCCGAGGCGGGACGCGTGAGCAGTTCTTC. Amino acid sequence: CASSFPPRGGTREQFF.

The chain is built from TRBV25-1 and TRBJ2-1; perhaps TRBD1 as D (5 bases). The CDR3 is made up of 12 amino acids. V was shortened by 3 bases and J by 10 bases, with 10 bases between the two germline ends. From germline, CDR1 is MGHDK and CDR2 SYGVNS. CDR3 protein: CASSDRGREQFF. CDR3 in DNA: TGTGCCAGCAGTGATAGGGGTCGGGAGCAGTTCTTC. The variable domain in full, with the rest retrieved from reference TRBV25-1 and TRBJ2-1, is EADIYQTPRYLVIGTGKKITLECSQTMGHDKMYWYQQDPGMELHLIHYSYGVNSTEKGDLSSESTVSRIRTEHFPLTLESARPSHTSQYLCASSDRGREQFFGPGTRLTVL.